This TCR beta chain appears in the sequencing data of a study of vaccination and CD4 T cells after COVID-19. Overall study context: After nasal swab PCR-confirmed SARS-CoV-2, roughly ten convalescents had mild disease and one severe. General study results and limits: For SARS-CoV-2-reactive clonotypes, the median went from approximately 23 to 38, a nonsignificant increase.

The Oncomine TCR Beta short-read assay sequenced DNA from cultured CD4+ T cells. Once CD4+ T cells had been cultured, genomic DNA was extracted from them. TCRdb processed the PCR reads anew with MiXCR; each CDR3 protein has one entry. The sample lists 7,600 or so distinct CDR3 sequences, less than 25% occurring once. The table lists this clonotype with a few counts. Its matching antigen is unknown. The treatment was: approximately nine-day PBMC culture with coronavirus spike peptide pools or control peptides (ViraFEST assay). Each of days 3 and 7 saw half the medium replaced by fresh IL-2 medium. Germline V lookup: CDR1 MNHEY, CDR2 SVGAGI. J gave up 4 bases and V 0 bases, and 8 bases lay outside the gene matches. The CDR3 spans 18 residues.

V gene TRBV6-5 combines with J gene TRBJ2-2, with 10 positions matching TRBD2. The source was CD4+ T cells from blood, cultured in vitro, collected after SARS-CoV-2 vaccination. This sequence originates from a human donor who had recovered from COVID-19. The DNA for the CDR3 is TGTGCCAGCAGTTACTCTAGGGGACTAGCGTCCGTCACCGGGGAGCTGTTTTTT. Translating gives CASSYSRGLASVTGELFF.